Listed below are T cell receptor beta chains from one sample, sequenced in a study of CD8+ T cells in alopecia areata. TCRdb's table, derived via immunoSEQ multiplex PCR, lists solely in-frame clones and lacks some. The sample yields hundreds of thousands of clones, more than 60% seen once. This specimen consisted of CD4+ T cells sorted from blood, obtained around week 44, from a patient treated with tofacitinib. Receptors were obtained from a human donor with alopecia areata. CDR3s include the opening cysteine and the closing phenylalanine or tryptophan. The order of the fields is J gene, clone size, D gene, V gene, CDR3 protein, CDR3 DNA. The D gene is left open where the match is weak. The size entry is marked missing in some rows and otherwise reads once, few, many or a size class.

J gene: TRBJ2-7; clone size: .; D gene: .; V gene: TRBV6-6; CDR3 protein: CASSVSSSHYEQYF; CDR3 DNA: TGTGCCAGCAGTGTCAGTAGCAGCCACTACGAGCAGTACTTC
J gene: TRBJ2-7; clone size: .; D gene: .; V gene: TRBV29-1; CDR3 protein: CSVKGVDYEQYF; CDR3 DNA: TGCAGCGTTAAGGGCGTCGACTACGAGCAGTACTTC
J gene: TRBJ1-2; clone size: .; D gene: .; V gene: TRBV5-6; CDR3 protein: CASSLEVGIGYTF; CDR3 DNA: TGTGCCAGCAGCTTGGAGGTCGGCATTGGCTACACCTTC
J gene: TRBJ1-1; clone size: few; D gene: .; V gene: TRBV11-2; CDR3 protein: CASSILLTATEAFF; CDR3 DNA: TGTGCCAGCAGCATCCTCCTGACGGCCACTGAAGCTTTCTTT
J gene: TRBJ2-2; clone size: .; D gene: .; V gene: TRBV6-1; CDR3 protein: CASSVRGVGTGELFF; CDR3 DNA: TGTGCCAGCAGTGTCAGGGGTGTTGGGACCGGGGAGCTGTTTTTT
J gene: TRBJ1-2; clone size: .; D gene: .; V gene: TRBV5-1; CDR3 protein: CASSPGQEGTGYTF; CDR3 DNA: TGCGCCAGCAGCCCAGGCCAGGAGGGTACTGGCTACACCTTC
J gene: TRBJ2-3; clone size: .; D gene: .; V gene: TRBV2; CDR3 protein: CASRGSSTDTQYF; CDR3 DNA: TGTGCCAGCAGGGGCAGTAGCACAGATACGCAGTATTTT
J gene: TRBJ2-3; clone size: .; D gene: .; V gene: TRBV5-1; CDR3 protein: CATSQEGGSTQYF; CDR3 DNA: TGCGCCACCTCCCAGGAAGGGGGGAGTACGCAGTATTTT
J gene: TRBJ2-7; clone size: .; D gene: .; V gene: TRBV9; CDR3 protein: CASSIRDTYEQYF; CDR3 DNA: TGTGCCAGCAGCATCAGGGATACCTACGAGCAGTACTTC
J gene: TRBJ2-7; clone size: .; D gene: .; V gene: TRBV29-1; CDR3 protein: CSVLIEYEQYF; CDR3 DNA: TGCAGCGTCCTCATTGAGTACGAGCAGTACTTC
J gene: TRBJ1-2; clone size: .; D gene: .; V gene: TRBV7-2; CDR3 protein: CASSYRLRAQYGYTF; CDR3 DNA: TGTGCCAGCAGCTACCGTCTGAGGGCCCAGTATGGCTACACCTTC
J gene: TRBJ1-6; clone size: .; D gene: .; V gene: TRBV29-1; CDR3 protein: CSVGGGNSPLHF; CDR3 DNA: TGCAGCGTTGGCGGGGGGAATTCACCCCTCCACTTT
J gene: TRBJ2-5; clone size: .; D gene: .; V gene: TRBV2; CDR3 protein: CASTRGETQYF; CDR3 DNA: TGTGCCAGCACCAGGGGAGAGACCCAGTACTTC
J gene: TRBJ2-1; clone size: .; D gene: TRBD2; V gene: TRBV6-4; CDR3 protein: CASKRDYSSYNEQFF; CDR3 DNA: TGTGCCAGCAAAAGGGACTATAGCTCCTACAATGAGCAGTTCTTC
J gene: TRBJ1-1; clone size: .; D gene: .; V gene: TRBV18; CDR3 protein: CASSPPSVNTEAFF; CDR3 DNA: TGTGCCAGCTCACCACCGTCCGTGAACACTGAAGCTTTCTTT
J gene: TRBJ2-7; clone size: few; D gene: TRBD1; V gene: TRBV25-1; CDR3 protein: CASSGTGKLYEQYF; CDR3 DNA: TGTGCCAGCAGCGGGACAGGGAAACTCTACGAGCAGTACTTC
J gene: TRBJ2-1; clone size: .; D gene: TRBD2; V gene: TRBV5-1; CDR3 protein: CASNPGLAGGKEQFF; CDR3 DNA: TGCGCCAGCAACCCGGGACTAGCGGGGGGTAAGGAGCAGTTCTTC
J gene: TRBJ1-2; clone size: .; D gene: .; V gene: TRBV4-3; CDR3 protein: CASRPSGTYYGYTF; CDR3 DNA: TGCGCCAGCAGACCATCCGGGACTTACTATGGCTACACCTTC
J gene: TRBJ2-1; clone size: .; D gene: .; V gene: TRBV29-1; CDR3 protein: CSAYPLSGGEQFF; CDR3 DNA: TGCAGCGCCTACCCCCTGAGTGGGGGCGAGCAGTTCTTC
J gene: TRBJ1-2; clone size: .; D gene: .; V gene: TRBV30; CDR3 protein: CAWTHARGAYGYTF; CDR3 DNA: TGTGCCTGGACCCACGCCCGAGGGGCTTATGGCTACACCTTC
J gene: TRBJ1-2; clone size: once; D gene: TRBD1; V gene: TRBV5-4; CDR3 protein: CASSLRTGYYGYTF; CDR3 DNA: TGTGCCAGCAGCTTGAGGACAGGGTACTATGGCTACACCTTC
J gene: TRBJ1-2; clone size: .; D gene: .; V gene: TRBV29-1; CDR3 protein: CSVLGIYGYTF; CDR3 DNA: TGCAGCGTTTTGGGAATCTATGGCTACACCTTC
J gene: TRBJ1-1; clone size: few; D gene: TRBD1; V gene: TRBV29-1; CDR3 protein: CSEHRGTTEAFF; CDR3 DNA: TGCAGCGAACACAGGGGGACCACTGAAGCTTTCTTT
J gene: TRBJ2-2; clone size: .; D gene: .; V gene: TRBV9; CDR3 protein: CASSTSGTNTGELFF; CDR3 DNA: TGTGCCAGCAGCACATCCGGGACAAACACCGGGGAGCTGTTTTTT
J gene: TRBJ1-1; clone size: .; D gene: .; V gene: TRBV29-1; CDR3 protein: CSVDLILMNTEAFF; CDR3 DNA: TGCAGCGTTGATCTCATCCTGATGAACACTGAAGCTTTCTTT
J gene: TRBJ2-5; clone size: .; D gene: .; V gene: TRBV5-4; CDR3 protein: CASSFPGERQETQYF; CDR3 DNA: TGTGCCAGCAGCTTCCCGGGTGAGAGACAAGAGACCCAGTACTTC
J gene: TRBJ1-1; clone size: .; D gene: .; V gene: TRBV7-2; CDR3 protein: CASSVSYRARNTEAFF; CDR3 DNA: TGTGCCAGCAGCGTATCGTACAGGGCGAGGAACACTGAAGCTTTCTTT
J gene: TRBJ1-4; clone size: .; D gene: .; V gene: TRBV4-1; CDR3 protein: CASSQELARAREKLFF; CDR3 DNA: TGCGCCAGCAGCCAAGAGTTGGCAAGGGCCAGGGAAAAACTGTTTTTT
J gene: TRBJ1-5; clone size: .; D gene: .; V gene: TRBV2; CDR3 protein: CASSEAWGNQPQHF; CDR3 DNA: TGTGCCAGCAGTGAGGCTTGGGGCAATCAGCCCCAGCATTTT
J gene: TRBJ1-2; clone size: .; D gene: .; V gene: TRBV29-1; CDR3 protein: CSVGLSESYGYTF; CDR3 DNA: TGCAGCGTTGGGCTCTCAGAGAGCTATGGCTACACCTTC
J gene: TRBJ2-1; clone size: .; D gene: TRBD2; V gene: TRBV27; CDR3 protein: CASSSGGANEQFF; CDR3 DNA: TGTGCCAGCAGTTCCGGGGGGGCCAATGAGCAGTTCTTC
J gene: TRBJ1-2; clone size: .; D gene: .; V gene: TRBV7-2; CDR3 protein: CASSSPRMESLNYGYTF; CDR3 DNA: TGTGCCAGCAGCTCCCCCCGTATGGAAAGCTTGAACTATGGCTACACCTTC
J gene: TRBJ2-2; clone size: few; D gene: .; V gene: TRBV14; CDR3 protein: CASSPGGSNTGELFF; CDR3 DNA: TGTGCCAGCAGCCCAGGAGGTTCGAACACCGGGGAGCTGTTTTTT
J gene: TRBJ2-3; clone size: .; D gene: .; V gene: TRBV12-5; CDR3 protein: CASGLGQGKDTQYF; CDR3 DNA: TGTGCTAGTGGTTTGGGGCAGGGGAAAGATACGCAGTATTTT
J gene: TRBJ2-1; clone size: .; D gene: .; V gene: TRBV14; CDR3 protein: CASSQGLGLPYNEQFF; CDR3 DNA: TGTGCCAGCAGCCAAGGACTAGGCCTCCCCTACAATGAGCAGTTCTTC
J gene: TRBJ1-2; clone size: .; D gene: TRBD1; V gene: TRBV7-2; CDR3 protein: CASSLAPTGSYGYTF; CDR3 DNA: TGTGCCAGCAGCTTAGCCCCGACAGGGAGCTATGGCTACACCTTC
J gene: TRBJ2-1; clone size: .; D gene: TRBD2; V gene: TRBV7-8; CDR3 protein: CASSQKGLAGNLAYNEQFF; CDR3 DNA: TGTGCCAGCAGCCAGAAGGGGTTAGCGGGGAACCTCGCCTACAATGAGCAGTTCTTC
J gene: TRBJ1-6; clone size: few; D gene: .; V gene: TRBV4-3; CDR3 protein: CASSQAQTSSYNSPLHF; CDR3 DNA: TGCGCCAGCAGCCAAGCACAGACCAGCTCCTATAATTCACCCCTCCACTTT
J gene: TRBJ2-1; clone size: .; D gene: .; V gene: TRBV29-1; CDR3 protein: CSVVKGGSYNEQFF; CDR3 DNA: TGCAGCGTTGTGAAAGGGGGGTCCTACAATGAGCAGTTCTTC
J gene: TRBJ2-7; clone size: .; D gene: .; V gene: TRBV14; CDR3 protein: CASSPSMVGYEQYF; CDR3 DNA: TGTGCCAGCAGCCCATCTATGGTTGGCTACGAGCAGTACTTC